This TCR beta chain was profiled in a study of blood T cell repertoires in COVID-19. In the study overall: Samples of COVID-19 (acute and convalescent) were obtained from the United States, Italy and Spain.

Data came from immunoSEQ multiplex PCR; TCRdb stores just in-frame clones and leaves some out. Of some 190,000 clones in the sample, 88% were seen once. Input material: peripheral blood. This receptor was identified in a man aged 18-30 years with active or convalescent COVID-19.

The CDR3 DNA reads TGTGCCAGCAGCTTCGGGCTAGCGGGGACCAATGAGCAGTTCTTC. Translating it yields CASSFGLAGTNEQFF. The chain combines TRBV5-4 with TRBJ2-1; 9 nucleotides agree with TRBD2. With V trimmed by 2 bases and J by 6 bases, 6 bases remained unmatched. Germline loops: CDR1 SGHNT, CDR2 YYREEE (reference sequence). This CDR3 spans 15 amino acids.